The T cell receptor beta chain under discussion was sequenced for a study of neoadjuvant nivolumab and ipilimumab in lung cancer. This clone counts as medium-sized. CDR3 size: 16 residues. Germline loops: CDR1 MGHRA, CDR2 YSYEKL. Trimming shortened V by 0 bases and J by 0 bases, and 12 bases separated the two germline ends. Libraries were prepared by immunoSEQ multiplex PCR; TCRdb keeps only in-frame clonotypes and omits some of them. The sample shows 15,000 to 20,000 clones, 60% to 80% of them seen only once. The source of this sequence is an adult with non-small cell lung cancer. The source material was tumor tissue, sampled after neoadjuvant nivolumab, alone or with ipilimumab, at or shortly before surgery. V and J are TRBV4-1 and TRBJ2-7; D may be TRBD1 or TRBD2 (5 bases each). This CDR3 is CASSQDSPGSSYEQYF. The CDR3 bases are TGCGCCAGCAGCCAAGATAGTCCAGGGAGCTCCTACGAGCAGTACTTC.